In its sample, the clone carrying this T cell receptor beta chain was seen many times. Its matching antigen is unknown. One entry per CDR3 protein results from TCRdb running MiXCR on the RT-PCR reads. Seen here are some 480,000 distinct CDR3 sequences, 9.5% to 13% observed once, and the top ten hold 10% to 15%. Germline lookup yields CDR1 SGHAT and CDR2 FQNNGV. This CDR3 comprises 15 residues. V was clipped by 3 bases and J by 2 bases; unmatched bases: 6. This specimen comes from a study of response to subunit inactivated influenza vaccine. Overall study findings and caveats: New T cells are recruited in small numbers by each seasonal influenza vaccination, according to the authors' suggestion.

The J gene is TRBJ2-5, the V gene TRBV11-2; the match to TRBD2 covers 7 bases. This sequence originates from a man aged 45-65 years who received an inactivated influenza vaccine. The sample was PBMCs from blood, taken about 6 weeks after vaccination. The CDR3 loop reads CASSLSSGLQETQYF. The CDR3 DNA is TGTGCCAGCAGCTTGAGTAGCGGGCTGCAAGAGACCCAGTACTTC.